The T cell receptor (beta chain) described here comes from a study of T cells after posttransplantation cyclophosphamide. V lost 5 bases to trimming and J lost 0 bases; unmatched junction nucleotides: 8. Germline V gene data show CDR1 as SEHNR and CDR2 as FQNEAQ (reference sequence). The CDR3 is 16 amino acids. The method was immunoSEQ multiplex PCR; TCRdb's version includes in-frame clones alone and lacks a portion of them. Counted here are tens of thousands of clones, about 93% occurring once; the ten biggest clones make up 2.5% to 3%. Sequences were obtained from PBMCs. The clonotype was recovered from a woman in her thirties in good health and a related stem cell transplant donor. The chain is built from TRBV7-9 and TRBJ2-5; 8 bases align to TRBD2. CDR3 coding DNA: TGTGCCAGCAGCCGGGGACTAGGGGAGTACCAAGAGACCCAGTACTTC. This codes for CASSRGLGEYQETQYF.